A single sample is the source of the 21 T cell receptor beta chains below, sequenced in a study of shared clonotypes between healthy human individuals. Only in-frame clones appear in the TCRdb table, and some are missing; sequencing was by immunoSEQ multiplex PCR. The data show about a million clones, with around three quarters seen just once and approximately 0.95% held by the top ten. The specimen was memory CD4+ T cells from PBMCs. As to subset: CD45RA-negative fraction. Receptor source: a man between 18 and 35 years old in good health. Some clones in this sample may be carry-over from other donors' samples.

This clone was detected only once. V gene TRBV10-1 combines with J gene TRBJ1-2; D remains ambiguous. In germline, CDR1 is WNHNN, CDR2 SYGVQD (reference sequence). Between the trimmed V and J ends, which lost 8 bases and 6 bases, there was a span of 22 bases. CDR3 length: 15 amino acids. The CDR3 nucleotides read TGCGCCAGCCTAATAAGGGATGAGAGTGTAAATGGCTACACCTTC. It specifies CASLIRDESVNGYTF.

The J gene is TRBJ2-1, the V gene TRBV5-1; 10 bases agree with TRBD1. CDR1 SGHRS and CDR2 YFSETQ come from the germline V gene. The CDR3 has 16 amino acids. The V segment lost 4 bases and the J segment 5 bases; nucleotides outside the gene matches: 9. CDR3 protein: CASSRQGQGVDNEQFF. Written as DNA, the CDR3 is TGCGCCAGCAGCCGACAAGGACAGGGGGTCGACAATGAGCAGTTCTTC.

The chain is built from TRBV5-5 and TRBJ2-3; the match to TRBD1 covers 7 bases. The CDR3 extends over 15 amino acids. With 5 bases clipped from V and 7 bases from J, the junction kept 13 bases outside the gene matches. Per germline, CDR1 SGHKS and CDR2 YYEKEE (reference sequence). CDR3 DNA: TGTGCCAGCAGATCGCCCGCAGGGGGAGCAAATACGCAGTATTTT. It codes for CASRSPAGGANTQYF.

J is TRBJ2-4 and V is TRBV6-5; TRBD1 matches 7 bases. The CDR3 sequence is 15 residues long. V shed 4 bases and J 0 bases; nucleotides not matched to a gene: 3. CDR1 and CDR2 from the germline V gene are MNHEY and SVGAGI. In nucleotides, the CDR3 is TGTGCCAGCAGTTCGGGACAGCTAGCCAAAAACATTCAGTACTTC. It codes for CASSSGQLAKNIQYF.

This clone turned up a few times. This chain uses TRBV19 with TRBJ1-1, with 12 bases identical to TRBD1. The germline V gene encodes CDR1 LNHDA and CDR2 SQIVND (reference sequence). The V segment lost 5 bases and the J segment 0 bases; nucleotides outside the gene matches: 7. The CDR3 consists of 17 residues. The CDR3 loop is CASSARDRGPMNTEAFF. The CDR3 DNA reads TGTGCCAGTAGTGCCCGGGACAGGGGGCCGATGAACACTGAAGCTTTCTTT.

DNA for the CDR3: TGTGCCAGCAGTAGACAACAGGGTAACACTGAAGCTTTCTTT. Translated: CASSRQQGNTEAFF. The chain is built from TRBV6-5 and TRBJ1-1; the D gene is possibly TRBD1 (6 bases). The CDR3 consists of 14 residues. The V end was cut by 5 bases, the J end by 2 bases, with 12 bases between. Germline-derived CDR1 and CDR2 are MNHEY and SVGAGI.

In the case of this clone: Distinct nucleotide sequences in the sample also encode this CDR3. The J gene is TRBJ1-3, the V gene TRBV30; D perhaps matches TRBD1 (5 bases). Germline V lookup: CDR1 GTSNPN, CDR2 SVGIG (reference sequence). This CDR3 spans 13 amino acids. Trimming took 1 base from V and 2 from J, leaving 6 bases between them. This CDR3 is CAWSGGAGNTIYF. The CDR3 nucleotides are TGTGCCTGGAGTGGGGGGGCTGGAAACACCATATATTTT.

The rearrangement joins TRBV6-1 to TRBJ2-7, with D possibly TRBD1 on 5 matching bases. This CDR3 contains 14 residues. CDR1 and CDR2 from the germline V gene are MNHNS and SASEGT. V shed 8 bases and J shed 0 bases, with 14 bases lying between them. The CDR3 loop is CASQNSRGSYEQYF. In DNA form, the CDR3 reads TGTGCCAGCCAAAACAGTAGGGGCTCCTACGAGCAGTACTTC.

The chain carries TRBV7-9 and TRBJ1-2; the D is unclear. Germline CDR1 is SEHNR and CDR2 is FQNEAQ (reference sequence). This CDR3 region has 17 residues. V lost 4 bases to trimming and J lost 2 bases, with 20 bases between them. The CDR3 DNA reads as TGTGCCAGCAGCTCCCTGGAGGGTGCCAGGCCGAACTATGGCTACACCTTC. It translates to CASSSLEGARPNYGYTF.

V is TRBV7-3 and J is TRBJ2-1; D remains ambiguous. From germline, CDR1 is SGHTA and CDR2 FQGTGA. This CDR3 contains 14 residues. V gave up 1 base and J gave up 9 bases, with 13 bases separating them. The CDR3 loop is CASSLIATEREQFF. The CDR3 DNA is TGTGCCAGCAGCTTAATCGCGACTGAACGTGAGCAGTTCTTC. The entire variable domain, with the rest obtained from reference TRBV7-3 and TRBJ2-1, is as follows: GAGVSQTPSNKVTEKGKYVELRCDPISGHTALYWYRQSLGQGPEFLIYFQGTGAADDSGLPNDRFFAVRPEGSVSTLKIQRTERGDSAVYLCASSLIATEREQFFGPGTRLTVL.

The rearrangement links TRBV28 to TRBJ2-5; TRBD2 matches at 11 bases. V was clipped by 3 bases and J by 4 bases; unmatched bases: 10. Germline V gene data show CDR1 as MDHEN and CDR2 as SYDVKM. CDR3 length: 17 amino acids. The CDR3 reads CASSFLAGGLGTETQYF. As DNA, the CDR3 is TGTGCCAGCAGTTTTTTAGCGGGAGGGCTGGGCACAGAGACCCAGTACTTC. Full variable domain (remainder filled in from reference TRBV28 and TRBJ2-5): DVKVTQSSRYLVKRTGEKVFLECVQDMDHENMFWYRQDPGLGLRLIYFSYDVKMKEKGDIPEGYSVSREKKERFSLILESASTNQTSMYLCASSFLAGGLGTETQYFGPGTRLLVL.

The chain links TRBV2 to TRBJ1-1; D is undetermined. This CDR3 is 15 amino acids long. Germline V gene data show CDR1 as SNHLY and CDR2 as FYNNEI. V was shortened by 2 bases and J by 7 bases, with 17 bases between the two germline ends. The CDR3 loop is CASSERARAHSEAFF. The CDR3 nucleotides are TGTGCCAGCAGTGAAAGGGCTAGAGCCCACAGTGAAGCTTTCTTT. Combining the CDR3 with reference TRBV2 and TRBJ1-1 gives the whole variable domain EPEVTQTPSHQVTQMGQEVILRCVPISNHLYFYWYRQILGQKVEFLVSFYNNEISEKSEIFDDQFSVERPDGSNFTLKIRSTKLEDSAMYFCASSERARAHSEAFFGQGTRLTVV.

This clone occurred a few times. The sample carries other DNA sequences with the same CDR3. CDR3 nucleotide sequence: TGTGCCATCAGTGAGACAGTGAACACTGAAGCTTTCTTT. Translated, it gives CAISETVNTEAFF. The chain carries TRBV10-3 and TRBJ1-1; D uncertain. The CDR3 has 13 amino acids. The germline CDR1 and CDR2 sequences are ENHRY and SYGVKD. Trimming left V 2 bases short and J 0 bases short, with 4 bases between.

The chain combines TRBV19 with TRBJ1-2, with D perhaps matching TRBD1 (5 bases). Germline CDR1 LNHDA, CDR2 SQIVND (reference sequence). The CDR3 spans 15 residues. V shed 6 bases and J shed 2 bases, with 16 bases lying between them. This CDR3 reads CASRDPRAANYGYTF. The CDR3 region has the DNA TGTGCCAGTAGAGATCCCAGGGCCGCCAACTATGGCTACACCTTC.

This clone was recorded at least ten times. The chain employs TRBV29-1 and TRBJ1-2, with 7 bases identical to TRBD1. The CDR3 is 14 amino acids. The V and J ends lost 5 bases and 3 bases, in that order; junction bases with no gene match: 9. Germline V gene sequence: CDR1 SQVTM, CDR2 ANQGSEA. CDR3 loop: CSVLRDGQDYGYTF. As DNA, the CDR3 is TGCAGCGTTCTAAGAGACGGACAGGACTATGGCTACACCTTC.

The CDR3 nucleotides read TGTGCCAGTATCCCCAGGAATCACTATGGCTACACCTTC. It specifies CASIPRNHYGYTF. This sequence joins TRBV19 and TRBJ1-2, with unresolved D. Germline lookup yields CDR1 LNHDA and CDR2 SQIVND (reference sequence). The CDR3 contains 13 residues. Trimming left V 7 bases short and J 3 bases short, with 12 bases between.

This clone was observed a single time. This chain uses TRBV9 with TRBJ2-5; 7 nucleotides match TRBD2. Germline assignment: CDR1 SGDLS and CDR2 YYNGEE. The trim removed 4 bases at V and 4 bases at J, leaving 4 bases unmatched. CDR3 size: 13 residues. In nucleotides, the CDR3 is TGTGCCAGCAGCATCGGGACTACAGAGACCCAGTACTTC. Amino acid sequence: CASSIGTTETQYF.

V gene TRBV7-2 combines with J gene TRBJ2-7; D might be TRBD1 or TRBD2, each matching 6 bases. Trimming removed 4 bases at V and 5 bases at J, with 15 bases between. Germline V lookup: CDR1 SGHTA, CDR2 FQGNSA. The CDR3 has 14 residues. The CDR3 region is CASSSRGLADEQYF. CDR3 in DNA: TGTGCCAGCAGCTCCAGGGGACTCGCGGACGAGCAGTACTTC.

The sample holds one count of this clone. The chain combines TRBV5-5 with TRBJ1-2; D is possibly TRBD1 (5 bases). V was trimmed by 1 base and J by 4 bases, leaving 11 bases between them. CDR1 and CDR2 from the germline V gene are SGHKS and YYEKEE (reference sequence). This CDR3 has 14 residues. The CDR3 spells CASSLQGRIYGYTF. DNA of the CDR3: TGTGCCAGCAGCTTGCAGGGCAGGATCTATGGCTACACCTTC.

This chain links TRBV18 with TRBJ2-3, with TRBD2 identical over 7 bases. The CDR3 is 17 residues long. Per the germline V gene, CDR1 is KGHSH and CDR2 is LQKENI. V lost 6 bases, J lost 4 bases, and 16 bases stayed unmatched. This chain's CDR3 is CASSPSGGAARADTQYF. The CDR3 region has the DNA TGTGCCAGCTCGCCTAGCGGAGGCGCCGCCCGGGCAGATACGCAGTATTTT.

The chain recombines TRBV9 with TRBJ2-2; perhaps TRBD2 as D (6 bases). V was pared by 2 bases and J by 6 bases, with 17 bases between. Germline values: CDR1 SGDLS, CDR2 YYNGEE. The CDR3 spans 16 residues. CDR3 residues: CASSVEGWRAPGELFF. The CDR3, as DNA: TGTGCCAGCAGCGTTGAGGGATGGAGGGCCCCCGGGGAGCTGTTTTTT.